Each of the 10 T cell receptor beta chains below was sequenced from the same sample in a study of STAT5B mutations in CD4+ large granular lymphocyte leukemia. The repertoire was sequenced with immunoSEQ multiplex PCR; TCRdb's copy has only in-frame clones and lacks some. Among about 40,000 clones listed, roughly 81% were seen once. The sample consisted of CD4+ T cells from blood buffy coats. These receptors came from a human donor in good health.

The chain is built from TRBV9 and TRBJ2-1; the D gene is possibly TRBD2 (5 bases). The CDR3 spans 15 residues. Between the trimmed V and J ends, which lost 6 bases and 0 bases, there was a span of 13 bases. Germline assignment: CDR1 SGDLS and CDR2 YYNGEE. The CDR3 sequence: CASTLQGSSYNEQFF. In DNA, the CDR3 is TGTGCCAGCACCCTCCAAGGGAGCTCCTACAATGAGCAGTTCTTC.

This clone was picked up one time. The chain joins TRBV6-6 to TRBJ1-2; D possibly corresponds to TRBD1 (6 bases). This CDR3 has 16 amino acids. Between the trimmed V and J ends, which lost 6 bases and 1 base, there was a span of 18 bases. From germline, CDR1 is MNHNY and CDR2 SVGAGI (reference sequence). The CDR3 nucleotides are TGTGCCAGCAGCCGCGGCTCGGGGGGCTTTAACTATGGCTACACCTTC. Its translation is CASSRGSGGFNYGYTF.

This chain uses TRBV18 with TRBJ1-2; maybe TRBD1 (5 bases). Per germline, CDR1 KGHSH and CDR2 LQKENI. The CDR3 loop spans 14 amino acids. The V and J ends lost 3 bases and 4 bases respectively, with 12 bases between them. The CDR3 coding sequence is TGTGCCAGCTCACCCCTTGGACAACTCTATGGCTACACCTTC. Translation gives CASSPLGQLYGYTF.

Here the CDR3 reads CASSLAGISGNTIYF. The CDR3 DNA reads as TGCGCCAGCAGCTTGGCCGGGATCTCTGGAAACACCATATATTTT. The V gene is TRBV5-1, the J gene TRBJ1-3; D gene uncertain. This CDR3 contains 15 residues. With 0 bases removed from V and 0 bases from J, the gap between germline ends came to 7 bases. CDR1 SGHRS and CDR2 YFSETQ come from the germline V gene.

V usage is TRBV19 and J usage is TRBJ2-3; 7 nucleotides line up with TRBD1. This CDR3 has 13 amino acids. Looked up from germline, CDR1 is LNHDA and CDR2 is SQIVND (reference sequence). Losses at the gene ends were 7 bases for V and 2 bases for J; bases not matched to a gene: 3. The CDR3 DNA sequence: TGTGCCAGTAACGAGGGGGCCACAGATACGCAGTATTTT. Residues: CASNEGATDTQYF.

V gene TRBV4-2 combines with J gene TRBJ2-7; D might be TRBD1 (5 bases). There are 13 residues in the CDR3. Between the trimmed V and J ends, which lost 0 bases and 8 bases, there was a span of 11 bases. Germline values: CDR1 LGHNA, CDR2 YNFKEQ. CDR3 sequence (DNA): TGTGCCAGCAGCCAAGATAGGGGCTATAAGCAGTACTTC. Protein product: CASSQDRGYKQYF.

This chain uses TRBV7-9 with TRBJ1-2; D ambiguous. Per the germline V gene, CDR1 is SEHNR and CDR2 is FQNEAQ (reference sequence). CDR3 length: 14 amino acids. The V and J ends lost 3 bases and 5 bases respectively, with 13 bases between them. The chain's CDR3 is CASSFVQSSYGYTF. CDR3 in DNA: TGTGCCAGCAGCTTTGTTCAAAGCTCTTATGGCTACACCTTC.

This chain connects TRBV19 to TRBJ1-1; D is perhaps TRBD1 (6 bases). CDR3 length equals 12 residues. The V end lost 6 bases, the J end lost 6 bases, and 11 bases lay between the germline ends. Germline CDR1 and CDR2: LNHDA and SQIVND (reference sequence). CDR3 bases: TGTGCCAGTAGATCACAGGGTCCTGAAGCTTTCTTT. This sequence encodes CASRSQGPEAFF.

This rearrangement joins TRBV10-3 to TRBJ2-3; TRBD2 agrees at 13 bases. V dropped 3 bases and J dropped 5; count of bases not matched to a gene: 5. The CDR3 has 16 residues. Per the germline V gene, CDR1 is ENHRY and CDR2 is SYGVKD. In DNA form, the CDR3 reads TGTGCCATCAGTGAACTAGCGGGGGGGCCAGGAGATACGCAGTATTTT. It codes for CAISELAGGPGDTQYF.

This chain links TRBV6-1 with TRBJ1-5; the D gene is possibly TRBD1 (5 bases). The CDR3 totals 14 residues. The germline gives CDR1 MNHNS, CDR2 SASEGT. Trimming shortened V by 1 base and J by 3 bases, and 7 bases separated the two germline ends. As DNA, the CDR3 is TGTGCCAGCAGTGAAGGACAGCCCAATCAGCCCCAGCATTTT. Encoded protein: CASSEGQPNQPQHF.